Sequencing of this T cell receptor beta chain was carried out in a study of blood T cell repertoires in COVID-19. Study-level information: COVID-19 samples, acute and convalescent, were from the United States, Italy and Spain. PBMCs, B-cell-depleted T cells, or T cells were the source of the cDNA or gDNA that made up the material.

Original handling: It was from reference gene primer amplification that nucleated cell counts were estimated. The assay was immunoSEQ multiplex PCR, and TCRdb's table has in-frame clones only and misses some. D and trimming were read from the DNA, whereas the V and J calls and clone size are those reported in that table. The table lists some 22,000 clones, over 80% of them singletons. Trimming stripped 0 bases from V and 5 bases from J, with 11 bases between. Germline loops: CDR1 MNHNY, CDR2 SVGAGI (reference sequence). This CDR3 spans 14 amino acids. The sequence was obtained from a man older than 75 with active or convalescent COVID-19. Sequenced material: peripheral blood. The chain recombines TRBV6-6 with TRBJ2-7; a possible D gene is TRBD1 (6 bases). CDR3 sequence reads: CASSYSSQGHEQYF. CDR3 DNA: TGTGCCAGCAGTTACTCGAGTCAGGGGCACGAGCAGTACTTC.